A single sample gave rise to the 7 T cell receptor beta chains below, sequenced in a study of early T cells in non-severe SARS-CoV-2 infection. TCRdb re-called the 5' RACE reads with MiXCR, one entry per CDR3 protein. The sample yields under 70,000 distinct CDR3 sequences, roughly 12% seen once. The source material was whole blood. Receptor source: an adult who was a healthcare worker with PCR-confirmed SARS-CoV-2 infection or an uninfected control (not recorded which).

CDR3 region: CSARDSAGDGDTQYF. CDR3 sequence (DNA): TGCAGTGCTAGAGACTCTGCGGGAGATGGAGATACGCAGTATTTT. V is TRBV20-1 and J is TRBJ2-3; 7 bases line up with TRBD2. V shed 0 bases and J 5 bases; nucleotides not matched to a gene: 8. Germline V gene lookup returns CDR1 DFQATT and CDR2 SNEGSKA (reference sequence). The CDR3 spans 15 residues.

This clonotype was observed many times. V gene TRBV7-3 combines with J gene TRBJ2-1, with D unresolved. V gave up 5 bases and J gave up 10 bases, with 15 bases separating them. This CDR3 is built from 13 residues. Germline CDR1 reads SGHTA; CDR2 reads FQGTGA. The CDR3 nucleotides are TGTGCCAGCAGCCCAAGGGTGTTTGGAGAGCAGTTCTTC. Residues: CASSPRVFGEQFF.

This clonotype has only a few counts. Mismatch with germline at one junction end may stem from a read error. The V gene is TRBV14, the J gene TRBJ2-1; unclear D gene. The CDR3 extends over 15 amino acids. Germline lookup yields CDR1 SGHDN and CDR2 FVKESK. In DNA, the CDR3 is TGTGCCAGCAGCCAAGATTCGGGTACCTACAATGAGCAATTCTTC. Translating it yields CASSQDSGTYNEQFF. The full variable domain, its missing parts supplied by reference TRBV14 and TRBJ2-1, is EAGVTQFPSHSVIEKGQTVTLRCDPISGHDNLYWYRRVMGKEIKFLLHFVKESKQDESGMPNNRFLAERTGGTYSTLKVQPAELEDSGVYFCASSQDSGTYNEQFFGPGTRLTVL.

This rearrangement joins TRBV2 to TRBJ2-7; TRBD1 matches 8 bases. The CDR3 loop spans 19 amino acids. Trimming took 5 bases from V and 2 from J; bases not matched to a gene: 20. Germline CDR1 SNHLY, CDR2 FYNNEI. DNA of the CDR3: TGTGCCAGCAGTCGCCTCAAGCTAGGCGGGACAGGTCCCACCTACGAGCAGTACTTC. This gives the protein CASSRLKLGGTGPTYEQYF.

V is TRBV20-1 and J is TRBJ2-2; D is unclear. V lost 5 bases, J lost 4 bases, and 8 bases lay in between. The CDR3 is made up of 12 amino acids. The germline V gene encodes CDR1 DFQATT and CDR2 SNEGSKA (reference sequence). The CDR3 region is CSAQDGTGELFF. CDR3 nucleotide sequence: TGCAGTGCTCAGGACGGCACCGGGGAGCTGTTTTTT.

Within the sample, this clonotype is medium-sized. The rearrangement links TRBV5-1 to TRBJ2-2; 9 bases are a match to TRBD1. Looked up from germline, CDR1 is SGHRS and CDR2 is YFSETQ. The trim removed 1 base at V and 4 bases at J, leaving 5 bases unmatched. There are 16 residues in the CDR3. CDR3 sequence: CASSLQGQGVTGELFF. The CDR3 DNA reads as TGCGCCAGCAGCTTGCAGGGACAGGGAGTCACCGGGGAGCTGTTTTTT.

This clonotype came up many times. The chain couples TRBV6-6 to TRBJ1-1, with unresolved D. Per the germline V gene, CDR1 is MNHNY and CDR2 is SVGAGI (reference sequence). The germline V and J ends were trimmed by 7 bases and 1 base, with 10 bases remaining between them. The CDR3 extends over 13 amino acids. The chain's CDR3 is CASTFFENTEAFF. As DNA, the CDR3 is TGTGCCAGCACTTTCTTTGAGAACACTGAAGCTTTCTTT.